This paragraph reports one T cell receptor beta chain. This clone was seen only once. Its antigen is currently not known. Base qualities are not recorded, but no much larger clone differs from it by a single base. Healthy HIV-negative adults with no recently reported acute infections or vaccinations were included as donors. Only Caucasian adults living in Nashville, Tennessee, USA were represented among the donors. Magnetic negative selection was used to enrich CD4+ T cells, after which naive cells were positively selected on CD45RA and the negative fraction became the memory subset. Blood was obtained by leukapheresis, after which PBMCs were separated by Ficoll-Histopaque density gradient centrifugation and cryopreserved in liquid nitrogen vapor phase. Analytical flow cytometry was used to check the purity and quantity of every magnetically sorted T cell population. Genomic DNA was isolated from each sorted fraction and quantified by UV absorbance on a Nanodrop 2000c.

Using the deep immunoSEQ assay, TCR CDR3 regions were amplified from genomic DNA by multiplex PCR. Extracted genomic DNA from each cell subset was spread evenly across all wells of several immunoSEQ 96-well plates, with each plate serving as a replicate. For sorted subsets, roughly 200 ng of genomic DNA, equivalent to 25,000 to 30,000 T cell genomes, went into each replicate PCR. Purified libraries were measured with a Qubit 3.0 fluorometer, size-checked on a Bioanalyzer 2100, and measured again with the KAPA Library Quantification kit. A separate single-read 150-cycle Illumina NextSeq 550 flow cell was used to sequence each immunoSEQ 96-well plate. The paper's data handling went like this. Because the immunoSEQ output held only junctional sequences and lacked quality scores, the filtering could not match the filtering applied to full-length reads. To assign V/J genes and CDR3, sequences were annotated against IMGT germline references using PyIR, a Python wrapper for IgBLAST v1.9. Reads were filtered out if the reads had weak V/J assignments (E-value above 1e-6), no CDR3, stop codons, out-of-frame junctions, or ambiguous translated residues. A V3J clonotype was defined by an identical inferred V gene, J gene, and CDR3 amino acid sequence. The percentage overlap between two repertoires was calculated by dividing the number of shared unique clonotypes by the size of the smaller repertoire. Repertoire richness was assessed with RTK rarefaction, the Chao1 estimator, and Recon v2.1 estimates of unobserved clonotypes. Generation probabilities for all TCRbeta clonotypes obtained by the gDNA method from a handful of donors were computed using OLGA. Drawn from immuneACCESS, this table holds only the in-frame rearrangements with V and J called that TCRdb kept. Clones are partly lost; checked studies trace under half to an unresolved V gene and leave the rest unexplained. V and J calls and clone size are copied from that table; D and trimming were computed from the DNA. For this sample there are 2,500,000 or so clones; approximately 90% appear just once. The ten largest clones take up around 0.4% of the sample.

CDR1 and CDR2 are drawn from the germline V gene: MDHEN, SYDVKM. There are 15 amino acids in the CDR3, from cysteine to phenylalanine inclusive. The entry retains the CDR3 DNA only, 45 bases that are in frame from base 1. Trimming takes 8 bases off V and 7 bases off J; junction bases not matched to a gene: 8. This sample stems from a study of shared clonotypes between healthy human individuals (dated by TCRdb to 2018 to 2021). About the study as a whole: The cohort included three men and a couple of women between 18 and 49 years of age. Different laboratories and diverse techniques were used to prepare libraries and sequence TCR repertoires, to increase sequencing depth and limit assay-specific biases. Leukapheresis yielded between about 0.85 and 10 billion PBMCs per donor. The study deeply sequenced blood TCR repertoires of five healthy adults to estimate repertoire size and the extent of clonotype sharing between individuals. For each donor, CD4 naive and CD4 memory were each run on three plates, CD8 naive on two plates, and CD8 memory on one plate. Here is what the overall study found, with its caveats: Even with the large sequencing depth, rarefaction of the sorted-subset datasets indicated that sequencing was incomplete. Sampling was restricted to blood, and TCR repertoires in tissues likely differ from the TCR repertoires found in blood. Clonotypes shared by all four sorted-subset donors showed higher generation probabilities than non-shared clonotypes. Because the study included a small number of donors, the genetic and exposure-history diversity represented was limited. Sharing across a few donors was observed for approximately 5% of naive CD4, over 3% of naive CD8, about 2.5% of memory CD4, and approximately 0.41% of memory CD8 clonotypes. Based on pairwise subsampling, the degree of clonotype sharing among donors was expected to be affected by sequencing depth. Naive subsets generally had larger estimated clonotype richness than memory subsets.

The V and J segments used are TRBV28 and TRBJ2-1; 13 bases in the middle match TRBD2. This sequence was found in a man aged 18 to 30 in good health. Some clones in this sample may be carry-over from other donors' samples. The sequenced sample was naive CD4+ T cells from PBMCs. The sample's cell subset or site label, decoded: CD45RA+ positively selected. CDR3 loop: CASDPGLAGENEQFF. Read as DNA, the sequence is TGTGCCAGCGATCCCGGACTAGCGGGAGAGAATGAGCAGTTCTTC.